What follows is one TCR beta chain and its context. This clonotype has more than one count but fewer than ten. The target of this receptor is not known. Base qualities are not provided; no much larger clone lies one nucleotide away. The library was obtained by 5' RACE. The listed sequencing device is Illumina HiSeq 2000. Template switching added a universal primer binding site, and the final cDNA carried a unique molecular identifier that allowed TCR cDNA molecules to be counted accurately. Specific primers in the conserved constant-segment region were used to synthesize first-strand cDNA for TCR alpha and beta chains. To control for contamination, every cDNA library was double barcoded, receiving both a SMART-Mk sample barcode and Illumina barcodes. TruSeq adapter sequences, together with Illumina sample barcodes, were added in two successive PCR steps. TCR alpha and beta cDNA libraries were sequenced on the Illumina HiSeq platform with custom primers. On the authors' methods: Unique molecular identifiers were extracted from raw reads with MiGEC, and CDR3 positions were determined with MiXCR. For each individual, recombination models were inferred using an EM algorithm with the repgenHMM and IGoR tools. The analysis of shared clonotypes was done with the tcR package in R, with sharing normalized by the product of cloneset sizes. To study raw recombination without the effects of thymic and clonal selection, out-of-frame nonproductive sequences were analyzed. TCRdb handled the public reads itself, with Q25 trimming in fastp and clone calling in MiXCR, and kept productive beta chains. Rows with one shared CDR3 protein collapse into an entry with the most common genes and DNA. The V and J calls follow TCRdb's processing rather than the paper's. Here the sample has around 1.7 million distinct CDR3 sequences; 25% to 35% occur a single time. Clones ranked in the top ten supply about 0.27% of the sample.

For CDR1 and CDR2, the germline V gene (reference sequence) lists LGHDT and YNNKEL. The CDR3 numbers 16 residues from cysteine through phenylalanine. Kept here is only the CDR3 DNA, which spans 48 bases and is read in frame from base 1. V lost 0 bases and J lost 4 bases; the stretch between them is 12 bases long. Only healthy Caucasian donors were included. This sample is drawn from a study of identical twins (dated by TCRdb to 2016 to 2018). Turning to the overall study: To test whether fetal clonotypes persist, this study deep-sequenced TCR alpha and beta repertoires from monozygotic twins, from unrelated adults of various ages, and from cord blood. Replicate twin experiments were performed at different times using different library preparation protocols to rule out contamination.

The investigation overall reported the following: Out-of-frame TCR alpha sequences shared between twins showed an excess of low generation-probability sequences compared with coincidental sharing between unrelated individuals. Out-of-frame TCR alpha sharing in monozygotic twins was systematically underestimated by recombination models, whereas sharing between unrelated individuals was in agreement with the recombination models. Excess twin sharing in beta out-of-frame sequences was weaker because fewer shared sequences lowered the signal-to-noise ratio. Zero-insertion analyses could be partly confounded by invariant T cells such as MAIT and iNKT, although diverse VJ usage argued against such confounding for most clonotypes. Abundant cord blood beta clonotypes carried fewer insertions; young adult naive repertoires showed a weaker similar trend, while memory repertoires showed none. Because the same donors could not be followed over many years, the conclusions depended on cross-sectional statistical analysis.

This receptor was obtained from a newborn girl in good health. Material for sequencing was cord blood. The chain uses TRBV3-1 and TRBJ2-2; no D gene can be assigned with confidence. The encoded CDR3 is CASSQEGFYTTGELFF. The nucleotide sequence reads as follows: TGTGCCAGCAGCCAAGAGGGTTTCTACACCACCGGGGAGCTGTTTTTT.